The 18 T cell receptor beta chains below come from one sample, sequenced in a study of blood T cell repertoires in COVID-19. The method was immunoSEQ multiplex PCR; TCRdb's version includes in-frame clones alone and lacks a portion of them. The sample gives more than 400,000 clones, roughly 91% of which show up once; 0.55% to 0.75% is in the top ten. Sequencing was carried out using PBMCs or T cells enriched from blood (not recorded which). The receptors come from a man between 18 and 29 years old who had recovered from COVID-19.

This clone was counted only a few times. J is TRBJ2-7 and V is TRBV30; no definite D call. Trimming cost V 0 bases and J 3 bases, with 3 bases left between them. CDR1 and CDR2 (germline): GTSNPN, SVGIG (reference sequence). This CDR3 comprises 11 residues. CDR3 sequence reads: CAWSVSYEQYF. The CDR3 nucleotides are TGTGCCTGGAGTGTCAGCTACGAGCAGTACTTC.

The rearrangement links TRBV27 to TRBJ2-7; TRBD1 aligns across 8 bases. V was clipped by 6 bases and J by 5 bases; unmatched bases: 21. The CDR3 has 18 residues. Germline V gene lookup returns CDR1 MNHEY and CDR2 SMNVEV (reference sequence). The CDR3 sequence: CASSLGTGFALPRDEQYF. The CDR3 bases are TGTGCCAGCAGCCTTGGGACAGGTTTTGCCCTTCCTAGAGACGAGCAGTACTTC.

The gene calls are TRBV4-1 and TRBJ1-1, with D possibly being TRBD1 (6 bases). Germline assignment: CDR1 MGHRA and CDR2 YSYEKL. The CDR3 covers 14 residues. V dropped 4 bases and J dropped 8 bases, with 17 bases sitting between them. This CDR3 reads CASSRSRDRPEAFF. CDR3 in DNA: TGCGCCAGCAGCCGATCCCGAGACAGGCCCGAAGCTTTCTTT.

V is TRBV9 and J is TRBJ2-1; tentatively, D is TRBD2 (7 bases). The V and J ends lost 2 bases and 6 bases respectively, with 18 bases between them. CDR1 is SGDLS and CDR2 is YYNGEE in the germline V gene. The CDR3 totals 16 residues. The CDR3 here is CASSVRGAGAGNEQFF. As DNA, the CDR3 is TGTGCCAGCAGCGTCCGGGGGGCGGGAGCTGGCAATGAGCAGTTCTTC.

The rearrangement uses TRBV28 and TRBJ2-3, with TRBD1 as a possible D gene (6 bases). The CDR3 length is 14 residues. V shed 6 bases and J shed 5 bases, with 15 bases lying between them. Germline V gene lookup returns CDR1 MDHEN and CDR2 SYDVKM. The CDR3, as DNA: TGTGCCAGCAGGGGAACCGGGACAATAGATACGCAGTATTTT. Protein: CASRGTGTIDTQYF.

The CDR3 spells CAISGNPGQESHYGYTF. The CDR3 bases are TGTGCCATCAGTGGTAACCCGGGACAGGAAAGCCACTATGGCTACACCTTC. This chain connects TRBV10-3 to TRBJ1-2, with TRBD1 matching over 8 bases. The V segment lost 4 bases and the J segment 3 bases; nucleotides outside the gene matches: 13. Germline V CDR1 and CDR2: ENHRY, SYGVKD. The CDR3 is 17 residues long.

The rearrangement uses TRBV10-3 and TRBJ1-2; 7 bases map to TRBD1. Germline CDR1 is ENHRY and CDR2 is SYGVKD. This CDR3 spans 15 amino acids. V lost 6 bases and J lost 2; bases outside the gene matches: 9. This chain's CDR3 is CAISQLQGTNYGYTF. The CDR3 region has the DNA TGTGCCATCAGCCAACTACAGGGGACGAACTATGGCTACACCTTC.

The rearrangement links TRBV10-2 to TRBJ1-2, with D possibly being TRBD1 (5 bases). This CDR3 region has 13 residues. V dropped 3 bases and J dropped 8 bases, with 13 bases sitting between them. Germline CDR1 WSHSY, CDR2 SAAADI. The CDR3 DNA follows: TGCGCCAGCAGTGAAGCGGGGACGCGGGGCTACACCTTC. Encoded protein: CASSEAGTRGYTF.

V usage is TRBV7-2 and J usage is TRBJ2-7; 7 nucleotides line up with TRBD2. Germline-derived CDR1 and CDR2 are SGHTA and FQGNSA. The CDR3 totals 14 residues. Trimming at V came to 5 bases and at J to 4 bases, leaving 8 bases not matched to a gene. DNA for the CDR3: TGTGCCAGCAGCCCATGGGACGGGGGGTACGAGCAGTACTTC. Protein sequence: CASSPWDGGYEQYF.

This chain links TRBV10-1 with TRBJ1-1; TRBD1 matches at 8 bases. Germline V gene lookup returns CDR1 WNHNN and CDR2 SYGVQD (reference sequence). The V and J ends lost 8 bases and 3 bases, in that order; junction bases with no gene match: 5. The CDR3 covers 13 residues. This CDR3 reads CASRDRQDTEAFF. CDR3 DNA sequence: TGCGCCAGCCGGGACAGGCAGGACACTGAAGCTTTCTTT.

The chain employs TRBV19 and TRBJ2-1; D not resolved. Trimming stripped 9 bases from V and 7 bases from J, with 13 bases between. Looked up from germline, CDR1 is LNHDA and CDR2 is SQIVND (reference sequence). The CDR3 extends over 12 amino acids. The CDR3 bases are TGTGCCAGAATTCTAGGCAGAAATGAGCAGTTCTTC. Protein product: CARILGRNEQFF.

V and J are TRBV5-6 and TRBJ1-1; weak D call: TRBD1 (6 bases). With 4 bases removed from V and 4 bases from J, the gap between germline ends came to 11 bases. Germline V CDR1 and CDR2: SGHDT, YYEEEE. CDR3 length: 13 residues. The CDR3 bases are TGTGCCAGCAGCATACAGGGTTCCACTGAAGCTTTCTTT. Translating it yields CASSIQGSTEAFF. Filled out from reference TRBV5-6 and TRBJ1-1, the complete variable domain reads DAGVTQSPTHLIKTRGQQVTLRCSPKSGHDTVSWYQQALGQGPQFIFQYYEEEERQRGNFPDRFSGHQFPNYSSELNVNALLLGDSALYLCASSIQGSTEAFFGQGTRLTVV.

The CDR3 here is CASSASGSADTQYF. CDR3 sequence (DNA): TGTGCCAGCAGTGCGAGCGGGAGCGCAGATACGCAGTATTTT. The gene calls are TRBV6-4 and TRBJ2-3; 8 bases map to TRBD2. CDR3 length equals 14 residues. The junction had 4 bases not matched to a gene; V was cut back by 4 bases and J by 4 bases. Germline V CDR1 and CDR2: MRHNA, SNTAGT.

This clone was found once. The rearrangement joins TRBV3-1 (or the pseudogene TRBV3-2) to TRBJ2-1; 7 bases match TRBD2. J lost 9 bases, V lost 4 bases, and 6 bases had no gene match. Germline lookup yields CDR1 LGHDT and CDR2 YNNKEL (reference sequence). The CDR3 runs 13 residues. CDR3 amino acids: CASSRLAAAEQFF. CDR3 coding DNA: TGTGCCAGCAGCCGCCTAGCGGCCGCTGAGCAGTTCTTC.

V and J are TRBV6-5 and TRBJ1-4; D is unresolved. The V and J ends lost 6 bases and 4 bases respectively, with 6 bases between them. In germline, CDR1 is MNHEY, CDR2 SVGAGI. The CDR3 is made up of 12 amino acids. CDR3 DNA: TGTGCCAGCAGACGGAGTAATGAAAAACTGTTTTTT. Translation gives CASRRSNEKLFF.

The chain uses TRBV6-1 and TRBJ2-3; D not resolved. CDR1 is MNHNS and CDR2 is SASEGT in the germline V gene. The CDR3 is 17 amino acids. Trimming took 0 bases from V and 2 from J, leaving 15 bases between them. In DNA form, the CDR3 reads TGTGCCAGCAGTGAAGCCAAATCCAGACTCTTCACAGATACGCAGTATTTT. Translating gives CASSEAKSRLFTDTQYF.

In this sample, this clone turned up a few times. The CDR3 loop is CASSGSLTGGRHGYTF. In DNA form, the CDR3 reads TGTGCCAGCAGTGGTAGTCTTACAGGGGGTAGGCATGGCTACACCTTC. The gene calls are TRBV2 and TRBJ1-2; 8 bases are a match to TRBD1. The V segment lost 4 bases and the J segment 6 bases; nucleotides outside the gene matches: 13. The CDR3 loop spans 16 amino acids. Germline loops: CDR1 SNHLY, CDR2 FYNNEI.

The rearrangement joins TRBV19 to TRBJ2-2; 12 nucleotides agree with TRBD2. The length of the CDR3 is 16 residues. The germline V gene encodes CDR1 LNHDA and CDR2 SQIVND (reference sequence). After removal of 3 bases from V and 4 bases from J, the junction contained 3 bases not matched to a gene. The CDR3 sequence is CASSIGGLAGTGELFF. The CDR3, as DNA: TGTGCCAGTAGTATTGGGGGACTAGCGGGCACCGGGGAGCTGTTTTTT.